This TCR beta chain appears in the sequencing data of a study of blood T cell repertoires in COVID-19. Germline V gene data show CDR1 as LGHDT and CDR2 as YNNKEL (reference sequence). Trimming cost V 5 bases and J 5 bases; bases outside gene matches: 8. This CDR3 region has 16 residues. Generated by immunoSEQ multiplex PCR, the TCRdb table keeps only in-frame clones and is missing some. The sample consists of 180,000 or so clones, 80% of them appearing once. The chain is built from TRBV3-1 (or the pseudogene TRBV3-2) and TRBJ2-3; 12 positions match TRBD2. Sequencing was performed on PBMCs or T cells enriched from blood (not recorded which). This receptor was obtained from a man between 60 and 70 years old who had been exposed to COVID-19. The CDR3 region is CASSDRLAGVVDTQYF. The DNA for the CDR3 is TGTGCCAGCAGCGACCGACTAGCGGGAGTGGTAGATACGCAGTATTTT.